Listed below are T cell receptor beta chains from one sample, sequenced in a study of OX40 agonist ivuxolimab in advanced cancers. Profiled with immunoSEQ multiplex PCR; TCRdb holds only in-frame clones, not every one. Here the sample spans about 83,000 clones, around 84% being singletons. The sequences come from CD4+ or CD8+ T cells sorted from blood, collected in a trial of the OX40 agonist ivuxolimab. The receptors come from an adult with an advanced solid tumor such as melanoma, head and neck, liver or kidney cancer. Each CDR3 is given with its conserved first and last residue. The order of the fields is J gene, V gene, clone size, D gene, CDR3 protein, CDR3 DNA. D genes are given only for firm matches. Only part of the rows carry a size: once, few, many, or a class if the clone is expanded.

TRBJ2-2	TRBV12-5	-	TRBD2	CASGLDTSGTGELFF	TGTGCTAGTGGTTTGGACACTAGCGGGACCGGGGAGCTGTTTTTT
TRBJ2-3	TRBV10-3	-	-	CAISEPEGLGTDTQYF	TGTGCCATCAGTGAGCCGGAGGGCCTAGGCACAGATACGCAGTATTTT
TRBJ1-1	TRBV2	-	-	CASSEEWNTEAFF	TGTGCCAGCAGTGAAGAGTGGAACACTGAAGCTTTCTTT
TRBJ1-6	TRBV2	-	-	CASSESDWENSPLHF	TGTGCCAGCAGTGAATCAGATTGGGAGAATTCACCCCTCCACTTT
TRBJ1-2	TRBV6-5	-	-	CASSSTGPGYTF	TGTGCCAGCAGTTCGACAGGTCCAGGCTACACCTTC
TRBJ2-2	TRBV7-2	-	TRBD2	CASSRLAGNTGELFF	TGTGCCAGCAGCCGACTAGCGGGTAACACCGGGGAGCTGTTTTTT
TRBJ2-1	TRBV6-5	-	-	CASSYLEGWNEQFF	TGTGCCAGCAGTTACTTAGAGGGGTGGAATGAGCAGTTCTTC
TRBJ1-1	TRBV5-6	once	-	CASSLVRQLNTEAFF	TGTGCCAGCAGCTTGGTCCGACAGCTGAACACTGAAGCTTTCTTT
TRBJ2-1	TRBV13	-	-	CASSLGNEQFF	TGTGCCAGCAGCTTGGGGAATGAGCAGTTCTTC
TRBJ1-4	TRBV7-8	-	TRBD1	CASSPQTGGANEKLFF	TGTGCCAGCAGCCCTCAGACAGGGGGCGCGAATGAAAAACTGTTTTTT
TRBJ1-1	TRBV30	-	-	CASYGLGAVNTEAFF	TGTGCCTCCTACGGTTTGGGGGCAGTGAACACTGAAGCTTTCTTT
TRBJ1-6	TRBV27	-	-	CASSDPRNNSPLHF	TGTGCCAGCAGTGACCCGAGAAATAATTCACCCCTCCACTTT
TRBJ1-2	TRBV5-1	-	-	CASSLGTPVRSYGYTF	TGCGCCAGCAGCTTGGGGACCCCGGTAAGGAGCTATGGCTACACCTTC
TRBJ1-1	TRBV7-2	-	-	CASSSRGVGVRAEAFF	TGTGCCAGCAGCTCCCGCGGGGTGGGGGTCAGAGCTGAAGCTTTCTTT
TRBJ2-3	TRBV29-1	-	TRBD2	CSVAPSGFLDTQYF	TGCAGCGTTGCGCCTAGCGGGTTTCTCGATACGCAGTATTTT
TRBJ1-3	TRBV19	-	TRBD1	CASSSGGSGNTIYF	TGTGCCAGTAGTTCAGGGGGTTCCGGAAACACCATATATTTT
TRBJ2-5	TRBV10-3	-	-	CAISELPGVSKTQYF	TGTGCCATCAGTGAGTTACCGGGAGTTTCGAAGACCCAGTACTTC
TRBJ2-2	TRBV7-6	-	-	CASSWTVNTGELFF	TGTGCCAGCAGTTGGACAGTTAACACCGGGGAGCTGTTTTTT
TRBJ2-1	TRBV6-1	-	TRBD1	CASRGTVSNEQFF	TGTGCCAGCAGGGGGACAGTCTCCAATGAGCAGTTCTTC
TRBJ2-2	TRBV7-7	-	TRBD1	CASSSGTGMRELFF	TGTGCTAGCAGCTCCGGGACAGGGATGAGGGAGCTGTTTTTT
TRBJ1-6	TRBV4-3	-	-	CASSHRDQGSPLHF	TGCGCCAGCAGCCACAGGGATCAGGGTTCACCCCTCCACTTT
TRBJ1-5	TRBV15	-	-	CATSRDLSEPQHF	TGTGCCACCAGCAGAGATTTGTCGGAGCCCCAGCATTTT
TRBJ2-2	TRBV11-3	-	-	CASSSRANTGELFF	TGTGCCAGCTCCAGCAGGGCCAACACCGGGGAGCTGTTTTTT
TRBJ1-2	TRBV9	-	-	CASSATGSYGYTF	TGTGCCAGCAGCGCCACTGGGAGCTATGGCTACACCTTC
TRBJ1-6	TRBV9	-	-	CASSSEQGYGDSPLHF	TGTGCCAGCAGTTCCGAACAGGGATACGGGGATTCACCCCTCCACTTT
TRBJ1-1	TRBV6-5	-	-	CASSYSLEGATEAFF	TGTGCCAGCAGTTACTCGCTTGAGGGCGCCACTGAAGCTTTCTTT
TRBJ2-1	TRBV4-1	-	TRBD2	CASSQGAGGSRWEQFF	TGCGCCAGCAGCCAAGGAGCGGGGGGCAGCAGGTGGGAGCAGTTCTTC
TRBJ1-1	TRBV2	once	-	CASSAGAATEAFF	TGTGCCAGCAGTGCAGGGGCGGCCACTGAAGCTTTCTTT
TRBJ1-4	TRBV5-6	-	TRBD1	CASSQRQGTGEKLFF	TGTGCCAGCAGCCAGCGACAGGGAACGGGCGAAAAACTGTTTTTT
TRBJ2-1	TRBV7-2	-	-	CASSFRRRNNEQFF	TGTGCCAGCAGCTTCAGGCGTCGAAACAATGAGCAGTTCTTC
TRBJ2-5	TRBV12-2	few	-	CASRVRTQETQYF	TGTGCAAGTCGAGTTAGGACCCAAGAGACCCAGTACTTC
TRBJ2-7	TRBV7-2	-	-	CASSLGGASYEQYF	TGTGCCAGCAGCTTAGGAGGGGCGAGCTACGAGCAGTACTTC
TRBJ2-1	TRBV5-1	few	-	CASSPRLQSYNEQFF	TGCGCCAGCAGCCCGCGACTCCAAAGTTACAATGAGCAGTTCTTC
TRBJ1-4	TRBV20-1	-	-	CSAPKNEKLFF	TGCAGTGCCCCCAAGAATGAAAAACTGTTTTTT
TRBJ2-2	TRBV7-9	-	-	CASSLKSVNTGELFF	TGTGCCAGCAGCTTGAAGTCCGTGAACACCGGGGAGCTGTTTTTT
TRBJ2-7	TRBV6-5	-	-	CASSSRASYEQYF	TGTGCCAGCAGCTCCAGGGCCTCCTACGAGCAGTACTTC
TRBJ2-7	TRBV5-6	-	-	CASSPGGTVSYEQYF	TGTGCCAGCAGCCCAGGGGGGACGGTGTCCTACGAGCAGTACTTC
TRBJ1-1	TRBV18	-	TRBD1	CASSPDRGRGNTEAFF	TGTGCCAGCTCACCAGACAGGGGAAGGGGGAACACTGAAGCTTTCTTT
TRBJ1-1	TRBV6-4	-	TRBD1	CASSEYPRGRANTEAFF	TGTGCCAGCAGTGAGTACCCCAGGGGGAGAGCGAACACTGAAGCTTTCTTT
TRBJ2-3	TRBV4-1	-	TRBD2	CASSQGLGGESTDTQYF	TGCGCCAGCAGCCAAGGGCTGGGGGGGGAGAGCACAGATACGCAGTATTTT
TRBJ2-1	TRBV7-2	-	-	CASSRTRGTNEQFF	TGTGCCAGCAGCCGCACCCGAGGCACCAATGAGCAGTTCTTC
TRBJ2-7	TRBV5-1	-	-	CASSLQYESYEQYF	TGCGCCAGCAGCTTACAATACGAATCCTACGAGCAGTACTTC
TRBJ1-3	TRBV27	few	-	CASSLNRGSWLSGNTIYF	TGTGCCAGCAGTTTGAACCGGGGTAGTTGGCTCTCTGGAAACACCATATATTTT
TRBJ1-5	TRBV27	-	-	CASSPQGNQPQHF	TGTGCCAGCAGTCCTCAGGGTAATCAGCCCCAGCATTTT
TRBJ2-7	TRBV7-9	-	-	CASSTRSSYEQYF	TGTGCCAGCAGCACCCGTAGCTCCTACGAGCAGTACTTC
TRBJ2-5	TRBV5-6	-	-	CASSLYQETQYF	TGTGCCAGCAGCCTGTACCAAGAGACCCAGTACTTC
TRBJ2-3	TRBV6-6	-	-	CASSYSNSLDTQYF	TGTGCCAGCAGTTACTCGAACAGCCTAGATACGCAGTATTTT
TRBJ1-6	TRBV5-4	once	TRBD1	CASSLGLQGAGSPLHF	TGTGCTAGCAGCTTGGGATTACAGGGGGCAGGATCACCCCTCCACTTT
TRBJ1-5	TRBV19	-	-	CASSIDLGQPQHF	TGTGCCAGTAGTATAGATCTGGGTCAGCCCCAGCATTTT
TRBJ2-7	TRBV5-5	once	TRBD2	CASSYRTSGTYEQYF	TGTGCCAGCAGCTACCGGACTAGCGGCACCTACGAGCAGTACTTC
TRBJ1-1	TRBV11-2	-	-	CASSLAGASTEAFF	TGTGCCAGCAGCTTAGCAGGGGCGAGCACTGAAGCTTTCTTT
TRBJ1-5	TRBV6-5	few	-	CASSSLRVGDNQPQHF	TGTGCCAGCAGTTCCCTTCGGGTGGGGGACAATCAGCCCCAGCATTTT
TRBJ1-5	TRBV7-2	once	-	CASNPGAWTHQPQHF	TGTGCCAGCAACCCCGGGGCATGGACCCATCAGCCCCAGCATTTT
TRBJ1-1	TRBV5-6	-	-	CASSLGLEAFF	TGTGCCAGCAGCTTGGGTCTTGAAGCTTTCTTT
TRBJ2-2	TRBV6-5	-	TRBD1	CASSRQGSHTGELFF	TGTGCCAGCAGTCGACAGGGAAGTCACACCGGGGAGCTGTTTTTT
TRBJ1-1	TRBV5-1	-	-	CASSPNMNTEAFF	TGCGCCAGCAGCCCGAACATGAACACTGAAGCTTTCTTT
TRBJ1-2	TRBV7-9	-	-	CASSLGTRGYGYTF	TGTGCCAGCAGCTTAGGTACCAGGGGTTATGGCTACACCTTC
TRBJ2-5	TRBV5-1	once	TRBD1	CASQRTGTETQYF	TGCGCCAGCCAAAGGACAGGGACAGAGACCCAGTACTTC
TRBJ2-3	TRBV6-1	-	TRBD2	CASTSGGTDTQYF	TGTGCCAGCACTAGCGGGGGCACAGATACGCAGTATTTT
TRBJ1-1	TRBV5-1	-	-	CASSLDNRVNTEAFF	TGCGCCAGCAGCTTAGACAACAGGGTGAACACTGAAGCTTTCTTT